Below, 9 T cell receptor beta chains from the same sample are listed, as sequenced in a study of blood T cells in healthy people across ages. PCR was performed a second time for about 6 to 12 cycles using a sample-barcoded 5' primer and a J-beta primer mix. One entry per CDR3 protein, called by TCRdb with MiXCR from the 5' RACE reads. Of about 760,000 distinct CDR3 sequences listed, 45% to 70% are singletons. The specimen was blood. These receptor sequences come from a man in his forties or fifties in good health.

The CDR3 region is CASSQVEAAYYGYTF. For the CDR3, the DNA is TGCGCCAGCAGCCAAGTTGAGGCAGCGTACTATGGCTACACCTTC. V is TRBV4-1 and J is TRBJ1-2; D is undetermined. V lost 1 base to trimming and J lost 3 bases, with 12 bases between them. The CDR3 is made up of 15 amino acids. The germline V gene has CDR1 MGHRA and CDR2 YSYEKL.

The rearrangement uses TRBV29-1 and TRBJ2-1, with D perhaps matching TRBD1 (6 bases). The CDR3 has 13 residues. V lost 6 bases to trimming and J lost 10 bases, with 19 bases between them. CDR1 SQVTM and CDR2 ANQGSEA come from the germline V gene. The CDR3 loop reads CSVAQGSGYEQFF. The CDR3 nucleotides read TGCAGCGTCGCACAGGGATCGGGGTACGAGCAGTTCTTC.

Only a few counts were recorded for this clonotype. The chain joins TRBV10-3 to TRBJ2-1; D gene unclear. Germline CDR1 is ENHRY and CDR2 is SYGVKD. V was cut by 3 bases and J by 7 bases, with 13 bases left in between. There are 14 residues in the CDR3. DNA for the CDR3: TGTGCCATCAGTGATTGTTCGAGTCCAAATGAGCAGTTCTTC. Amino acid sequence: CAISDCSSPNEQFF.

The V call is TRBV3-1, the J call TRBJ2-3; no firm D call. V was pared by 1 base and J by 0 bases, with 8 bases between. This CDR3 contains 15 residues. CDR1 LGHDT and CDR2 YNNKEL come from the germline V gene (reference sequence). CDR3 in amino acids: CASSQGISSTDTQYF. CDR3 DNA sequence: TGTGCCAGCAGCCAAGGGATTTCTAGCACAGATACGCAGTATTTT.

The gene calls are TRBV5-1 and TRBJ2-7, with D perhaps TRBD1 (8 bases). The CDR3 extends over 17 amino acids. The V gene lost 1 base and the J gene lost 2 bases, with 19 bases spanning the gap. The V gene's germline CDR1 is SGHRS and CDR2 YFSETQ. The CDR3 protein is CASSLTGGGAIPYEQYF. The DNA for the CDR3 is TGCGCCAGCAGCTTGACAGGGGGAGGGGCGATTCCCTACGAGCAGTACTTC.

This clonotype occurred a few times. The CDR3 DNA is TGCAGTGCTAGAGAAAACACAGGGGGTAATGAAAAACTGTTTTTT. It is translated as CSARENTGGNEKLFF. The chain has TRBV20-1 and TRBJ1-4, with TRBD1 matching over 8 bases. Trimming cost V 0 bases and J 4 bases; bases outside gene matches: 4. This CDR3 is built from 15 residues. CDR1 is DFQATT and CDR2 is SNEGSKA in the germline V gene (reference sequence).

The chain employs TRBV21-1 and TRBJ2-7. TRBV21-1 is given as a pseudogene. CDR3 size: 12 residues. The CDR3 DNA sequence: TGTGCCTGGCGTCCGGACTCCTACGAGCAGTACTTC. This codes for CAWRPDSYEQYF.

This clonotype was picked up one time. The chain joins TRBV4-1 to TRBJ1-1, with D unclear. The length of the CDR3 is 13 residues. V was trimmed by 0 bases and J by 7 bases, leaving 9 bases between them. Germline CDR1 MGHRA, CDR2 YSYEKL. CDR3 sequence: CASSQDRYGEAFF. CDR3 DNA: TGCGCCAGCAGCCAAGATAGGTACGGTGAAGCTTTCTTT.

The chain employs TRBV30 and TRBJ2-5; no reliable D call. CDR3 size: 14 residues. Trimming shortened V by 0 bases and J by 5 bases, and 13 bases separated the two germline ends. Germline CDR1 reads GTSNPN; CDR2 reads SVGIG (reference sequence). For the CDR3, the DNA is TGTGCCTGGAGTGTACAAGGGCGGCCGGAGACCCAGTACTTC. This gives the protein CAWSVQGRPETQYF.